The entry that follows covers one TCR beta chain sequence. This entry comes from a study of blood T cell repertoires in COVID-19. About the research overall: COVID-19 samples, acute and convalescent, were from the United States, Italy and Spain.

This CDR3 has 15 residues. In germline, CDR1 is MNHEY, CDR2 SVGAGI. Deletions cut 5 bases from V and 2 bases from J, with 15 bases between. As handled by the study authors: By means of reference gene primer amplification, nucleated cell counts were estimated. The protocol was immunoSEQ multiplex PCR, while the TCRdb copy is restricted to in-frame clones and leaves out a portion. That table furnishes V, J and clone size, whereas the DNA furnished D and trimming. The table has around 270,000 clones, roughly 80% seen once. The chain links TRBV6-5 to TRBJ2-5; no definite D call. Source material: peripheral blood. The origin of this receptor is a man between 60 and 75 years old with acute or convalescent COVID-19. CDR3 bases: TGTGCCAGCAGTCCCAGGCCAGGTCTTCAAGAGACCCAGTACTTC. It is translated as CASSPRPGLQETQYF.